The TCR beta chain under discussion was sequenced for a study of Tregs in tolerant kidney transplant recipients (dated by TCRdb to 2018 to 2020). As for the study more broadly: The transplants used related donors with nonmyeloablative bone marrow transplantation, and mixed chimerism in the human trials was transient. Before combined kidney and bone marrow transplantation, this study identified donor-specific regulatory T cells using TCRbeta sequencing and then followed those same cells after transplant. Broader findings and caveats from the paper: Donor-specific Treg expansion exceeded global Treg expansion in tolerant patients, suggesting antigen-driven rather than nonspecific expansion. Although technical replication error seemed to be minimal, the question of biological reproducibility was not addressed directly. Because the PCR primers were changed over time for some patients, nucleotide-level comparison could not be performed across the samples from those patients. The study was constrained by small patient numbers, and validation of the findings is required in larger populations and under other immunosuppression protocols. Expanding Tregs with activated donor B cells appeared to identify the most biologically relevant and donor-specific TCRbeta repertoire.

The time point label on this specimen signifies: blood sample drawn before combined kidney and bone marrow transplant. Thawed PBMCs were FACS-sorted into unstimulated Tregs (CD4+CD25+CD127-), CD4+ non-Tregs (CD4+CD25-), CD4 cells and CD8 cells. The patients were a few recipients of combined kidney and bone marrow transplants from the ITN036ST trial, and samples were available only from these trial subjects. Healthy control blood was processed to PBMCs by Ficoll density gradient and cryopreserved, and patient PBMCs were collected before and after transplant. The CDR3 contains 12 residues, cysteine and phenylalanine counted. Only the CDR3 DNA stays, 36 bases, in frame from base 1. Cut back by 5 bases and 5 bases, the V and J ends lie 8 bases apart. The germline V gene (reference sequence) gives CDR1 as SGHNT and CDR2 as YYREEE. For TCRbeta CDR3 sequencing, genomic DNA was extracted from sorted cells using the QIAGEN DNeasy Blood and Tissue Kit. High-throughput TCRbeta CDR3 sequencing, including PCR amplification with bias correction and internal controls, was performed commercially through immunoSEQ. The source study handled its data this way. Unique productive TCRbeta sequences were defined by CDR3 nucleotide sequence when primers matched and otherwise by CDR3 amino acid sequence together with Vbeta and Jbeta genes. To correct for sorting error, sequences found in more than one sorted population at a frequency ratio of 2:1 or less were discarded, and the remaining shared sequences were assigned to the population with the higher frequency. A sequence counted as donor-reactive if, in CFSE-low cells, the sequence had a frequency of at least 0.01% and was expanded at least 5-fold compared with unstimulated cells. Jensen-Shannon divergence, calculated on the top 100 TCRbeta sequences ranked by frequency, was used to quantify repertoire divergence. For samples with multiple sequencing runs, sorting error was corrected in each run separately before the runs were combined. In TCRdb, the immuneACCESS table is reduced to in-frame sequences with V and J assigned. These tables do not hold every clone; where another copy was compared, an unresolved V gene accounts for under half, and the others remain unexplained. That table supplies the V and J calls and clone size; D and trimming were determined from the DNA. The sample table records 60,000 to 95,000 clones; around 98% of these occur just once. The ten biggest clones cover 0.55% to 0.6% of the sample.

As for this clone: The antigen this receptor binds is unknown. Qualities for individual bases were not recorded, and no much larger clone is one base off.

The V and J genes are TRBV5-4 and TRBJ2-1; tentative D gene TRBD1, with 6 bases matching. Sequenced here: CD4+ T cells from blood, sampled before the transplant. This sequence originates from a human donor who received a combined kidney and bone marrow transplant. The CDR3 reads as follows: CASRWDNNEQFF. The DNA sequence is given as TGTGCCAGCAGGTGGGACAACAATGAGCAGTTCTTC.